The rows below give T cell receptor beta chains drawn from one sample of a study of blood T cell repertoires in COVID-19. Clones were read by immunoSEQ multiplex PCR, and TCRdb kept only the in-frame ones, dropping some. Of roughly 99,000 clones in the sample, more than 70% are singletons; the top ten hold 4.3%. The specimen sequenced was peripheral blood. The receptors here all came from a man in his sixties or seventies with acute or convalescent COVID-19. The CDR3 runs from the conserved cysteine through the conserved F or W. D genes are given only for firm matches. Part of the rows lack a size; the others show once, few, many or a class for expanded clones.

TRBD1	TRBJ1-2	TRBV19	.	CASSYRTGTGAGGYTF	TGTGCCAGTAGCTACAGAACCGGGACAGGGGCAGGAGGCTACACCTTC
.	TRBJ1-1	TRBV9	.	CASSVHGGDTEAFF	TGTGCCAGCAGCGTACATGGGGGGGACACTGAAGCTTTCTTT
.	TRBJ1-6	TRBV25-1	.	CASSEYSPYNSPLHF	TGTGCCAGCAGTGAATACAGTCCCTATAATTCACCCCTCCACTTT
TRBD2	TRBJ2-3	TRBV7-2	.	CASSLARPGGGTDTQYF	TGTGCCAGCAGCTTAGCGCGTCCGGGGGGAGGCACAGATACGCAGTATTTT
.	TRBJ1-4	TRBV11-2	.	CASSRGGANEKLFF	TGTGCCAGCAGCCGGGGGGGGGCTAATGAAAAACTGTTTTTT
TRBD1	TRBJ1-4	TRBV6-6	.	CASSPPGQGLWEKLFF	TGTGCCAGCAGTCCCCCGGGACAGGGGTTGTGGGAAAAACTGTTTTTT
TRBD2	TRBJ2-3	TRBV24-1	.	CATSDQRLAGDTQYF	TGTGCCACCAGTGACCAGAGACTAGCGGGAGATACGCAGTATTTT
TRBD1	TRBJ1-2	TRBV2	.	CASSETGGGGYTF	TGTGCCAGCAGTGAGACAGGGGGCGGTGGCTACACCTTC
.	TRBJ1-6	TRBV5-8	.	CASSPLTGNSPLHF	TGTGCCAGCAGCCCCCTAACAGGGAATTCACCCCTCCACTTT
TRBD1	TRBJ1-1	TRBV9	.	CASSHRDSVFAEAFF	TGTGCCAGCAGCCACCGGGACAGTGTCTTCGCTGAAGCTTTCTTT
.	TRBJ2-7	TRBV10-2	.	CASSLQGKGPYEQYF	TGCGCCAGCAGTTTACAGGGTAAGGGCCCCTACGAGCAGTACTTC
TRBD1	TRBJ2-1	TRBV18	.	CASSRGTVSYNEQFF	TGTGCCAGCTCACGGGGGACAGTCTCCTACAATGAGCAGTTCTTC
TRBD1	TRBJ2-1	TRBV25-1	.	CASSEYKSGTGSHNEQFF	TGTGCCAGCAGTGAATACAAATCCGGGACAGGTTCGCACAATGAGCAGTTCTTC
TRBD1	TRBJ1-6	TRBV18	.	CASSPTGIDSPLHF	TGTGCCAGCTCACCGACAGGGATTGATTCACCCCTCCACTTT
TRBD1	TRBJ2-7	TRBV5-6	.	CASSLWGGQGAYEQYF	TGTGCCAGCAGCTTGTGGGGGGGACAGGGAGCCTACGAGCAGTACTTC
.	TRBJ1-1	TRBV19	.	CASSLVENTEAFF	TGTGCCAGTAGCTTAGTAGAGAACACTGAAGCTTTCTTT
.	TRBJ1-5	TRBV19	.	CASREGSGNQPQHF	TGTGCCAGTAGGGAGGGGTCGGGCAATCAGCCCCAGCATTTT
.	TRBJ2-5	TRBV6-2/TRBV6-3	.	CASSNPFRVRETQYF	TGTGCCAGCAGCAACCCTTTTCGGGTGCGGGAGACCCAGTACTTC
TRBD2	TRBJ2-7	TRBV6-5	.	CASRRASGGVEQYF	TGTGCCAGCAGAAGAGCAAGCGGGGGGGTCGAGCAGTACTTC
TRBD1	TRBJ2-2	TRBV6-2/TRBV6-3	few	CASSRPTGAQRGGELFF	TGTGCCAGCAGTAGACCAACAGGGGCCCAGCGAGGCGGGGAGCTGTTTTTT
.	TRBJ2-5	TRBV18	few	CASSQNSGQETQYF	TGTGCCAGCTCACAGAACAGTGGACAAGAGACCCAGTACTTC
TRBD1	TRBJ1-3	TRBV6-5	once	CASSPLGQTGNTIYF	TGTGCCAGCAGCCCGCTGGGACAGACGGGAAACACCATATATTTT
TRBD1	TRBJ1-5	TRBV18	.	CASSPGQGAEDQPQHF	TGTGCCAGCTCACCGGGACAGGGGGCGGAGGATCAGCCCCAGCATTTT
.	TRBJ1-2	TRBV9	.	CASSVRENLNYGYTF	TGTGCCAGCAGCGTAAGGGAGAATTTAAACTATGGCTACACCTTC
TRBD1	TRBJ1-2	TRBV24-1	.	CATSTLGQGEYGYTF	TGTGCCACCAGTACCCTCGGACAGGGCGAATATGGCTACACCTTC
TRBD2	TRBJ2-1	TRBV18	.	CASSPPGLAGGWSSYNEQFF	TGTGCCAGCTCACCACCGGGACTAGCGGGGGGGTGGAGCTCCTACAATGAGCAGTTCTTC
.	TRBJ2-4	TRBV7-9	.	CASSLGGDAGNIQYF	TGTGCCAGCAGCTTAGGGGGGGACGCAGGGAACATTCAGTACTTC
TRBD1	TRBJ2-5	TRBV7-7	few	CASSLAPGTGGETQYF	TGTGCTAGCAGCTTAGCACCTGGGACAGGGGGAGAGACCCAGTACTTC
.	TRBJ2-1	TRBV24-1	.	CATSGEEGATNEQFF	TGTGCCACCTCGGGAGAAGAGGGGGCCACGAATGAGCAGTTCTTC
TRBD2	TRBJ2-1	TRBV7-9	.	CASSLGLAGVEEQFF	TGTGCCAGCAGCCTTGGACTAGCGGGGGTAGAGGAGCAGTTCTTC
.	TRBJ1-6	TRBV21-1	.	CASSVPGTGGSSYNSPLHF	TGTGCCAGCAGCGTACCCGGGACAGGGGGGAGCTCCTATAATTCACCCCTCCACTTT
TRBD1	TRBJ2-2	TRBV24-1	.	CATSDPWTGTGELFF	TGTGCCACCAGTGATCCTTGGACAGGCACCGGGGAGCTGTTTTTT
.	TRBJ1-1	TRBV5-1	.	CASRQEMNTEAFF	TGCGCCAGCAGGCAGGAAATGAACACTGAAGCTTTCTTT
TRBD2	TRBJ2-1	TRBV27	.	CASSLRVPGGPIDEQFF	TGTGCCAGCAGTTTAAGAGTCCCGGGGGGGCCTATAGATGAGCAGTTCTTC
TRBD1	TRBJ1-2	TRBV24-1	.	CATSDRTGYGYTF	TGTGCCACCAGTGACCGGACAGGGTACGGCTACACCTTC
.	TRBJ1-5	TRBV5-1	.	CASSLLGTSDQPQHF	TGCGCCAGCAGCTTGTTAGGGACAAGTGATCAGCCCCAGCATTTT
.	TRBJ1-1	TRBV5-4	.	CASSLVRGSIDTEAFF	TGTGCCAGCAGCTTGGTTAGGGGCAGCATTGACACTGAAGCTTTCTTT
.	TRBJ1-1	TRBV7-3	.	CASSHRENTEAFF	TGTGCCAGCAGCCACAGGGAGAACACTGAAGCTTTCTTT
.	TRBJ1-2	TRBV6-5	.	CASSRDTSGYTF	TGTGCCAGCAGTAGGGACACCAGCGGCTACACCTTC